This T cell receptor beta chain was captured in a study of blood T cell repertoires in COVID-19. Background on the study: T cells, B-cell-depleted T cells, or PBMCs provided the cDNA or gDNA that served as material.

The assay was immunoSEQ multiplex PCR, and TCRdb's table has in-frame clones only and misses some. The table includes about 70,000 clones, approximately 80% detected once. The germline V gene has CDR1 SGHNT and CDR2 YENEEA. Between the trimmed V and J ends, which lost 5 bases and 7 bases, there was a span of 11 bases. The CDR3 extends over 12 amino acids. Sequences were obtained from peripheral blood. The rearrangement links TRBV11-3 to TRBJ1-1, with D unresolved. The origin of this receptor is a woman aged 70-85 years with acute or convalescent COVID-19. The CDR3 DNA reads TGTGCCAGCAGCAAGGCGCGGGATGAAGCTTTCTTT. Amino acid sequence: CASSKARDEAFF.